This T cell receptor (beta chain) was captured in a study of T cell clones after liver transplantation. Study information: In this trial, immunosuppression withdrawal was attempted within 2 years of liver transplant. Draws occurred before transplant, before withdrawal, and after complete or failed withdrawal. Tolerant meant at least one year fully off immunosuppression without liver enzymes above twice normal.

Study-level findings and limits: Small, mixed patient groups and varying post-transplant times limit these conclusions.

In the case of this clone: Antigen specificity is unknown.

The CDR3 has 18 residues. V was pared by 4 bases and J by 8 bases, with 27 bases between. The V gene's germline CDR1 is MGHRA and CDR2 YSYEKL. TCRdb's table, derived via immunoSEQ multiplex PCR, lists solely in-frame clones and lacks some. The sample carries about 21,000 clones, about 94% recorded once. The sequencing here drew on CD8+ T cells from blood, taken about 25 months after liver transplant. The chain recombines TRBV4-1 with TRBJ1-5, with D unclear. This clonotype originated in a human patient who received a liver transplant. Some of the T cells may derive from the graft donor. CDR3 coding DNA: TGCGCCAGCAGCCGGCGATTACGTGGTGGGCCAGCCATAGAGCCCCAGCATTTT. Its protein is CASSRRLRGGPAIEPQHF.